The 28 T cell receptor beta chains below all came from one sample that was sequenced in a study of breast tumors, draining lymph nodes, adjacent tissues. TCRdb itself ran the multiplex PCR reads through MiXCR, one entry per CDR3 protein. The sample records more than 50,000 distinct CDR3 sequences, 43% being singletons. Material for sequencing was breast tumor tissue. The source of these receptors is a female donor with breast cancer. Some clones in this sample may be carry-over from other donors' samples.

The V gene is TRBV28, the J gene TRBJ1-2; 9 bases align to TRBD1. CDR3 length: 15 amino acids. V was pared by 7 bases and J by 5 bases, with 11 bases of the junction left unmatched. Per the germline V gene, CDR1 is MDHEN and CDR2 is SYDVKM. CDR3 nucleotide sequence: TGTGCCAGCACCGAGACAGGGGGAATGAAGTATGGCTACACCTTC. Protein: CASTETGGMKYGYTF.

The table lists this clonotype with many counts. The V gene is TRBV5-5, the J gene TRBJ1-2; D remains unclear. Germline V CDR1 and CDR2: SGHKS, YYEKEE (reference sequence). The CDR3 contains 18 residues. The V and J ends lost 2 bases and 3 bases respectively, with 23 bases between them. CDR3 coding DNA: TGTGCCAGCAGCTTAGTTTCAAGTTCGGGGTTCCGGGACTATGGCTACACCTTC. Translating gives CASSLVSSSGFRDYGYTF.

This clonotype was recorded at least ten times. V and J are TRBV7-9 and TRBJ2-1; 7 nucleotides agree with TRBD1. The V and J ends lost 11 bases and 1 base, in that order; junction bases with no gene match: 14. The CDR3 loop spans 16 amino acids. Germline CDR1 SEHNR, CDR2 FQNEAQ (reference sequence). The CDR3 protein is CAQAAHTGESYNEQFF. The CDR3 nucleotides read TGTGCCCAGGCGGCTCACACAGGGGAGTCCTACAATGAGCAGTTCTTC.

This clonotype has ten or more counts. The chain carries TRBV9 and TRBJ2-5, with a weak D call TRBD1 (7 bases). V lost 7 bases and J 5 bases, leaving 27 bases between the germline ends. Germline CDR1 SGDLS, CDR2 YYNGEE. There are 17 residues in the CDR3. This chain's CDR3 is CASSPGGRGGSAETQYF. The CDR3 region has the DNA TGTGCCAGCTCCCCAGGGGGGCGAGGGGGTAGCGCTGAGACCCAGTACTTC.

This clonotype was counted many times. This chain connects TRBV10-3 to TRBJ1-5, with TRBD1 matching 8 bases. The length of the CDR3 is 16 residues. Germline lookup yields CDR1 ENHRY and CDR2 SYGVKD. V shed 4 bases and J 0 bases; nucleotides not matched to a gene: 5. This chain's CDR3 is CAISGQGPYSNQPQHF. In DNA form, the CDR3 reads TGTGCCATCAGTGGACAGGGGCCTTATAGCAATCAGCCCCAGCATTTT.

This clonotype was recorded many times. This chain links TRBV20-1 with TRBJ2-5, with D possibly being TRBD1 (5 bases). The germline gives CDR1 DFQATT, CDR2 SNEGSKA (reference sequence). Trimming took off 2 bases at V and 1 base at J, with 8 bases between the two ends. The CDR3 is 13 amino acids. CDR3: CSARTQGQETQYF. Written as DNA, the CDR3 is TGCAGTGCTAGAACCCAGGGCCAAGAGACCCAGTACTTC.

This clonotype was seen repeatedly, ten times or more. The CDR3 spells CSARERPTSGRAMSYNEQFF. The CDR3 DNA is TGCAGTGCTAGAGAAAGACCGACTAGCGGGAGGGCCATGTCCTACAATGAGCAGTTCTTC. The chain combines TRBV20-1 with TRBJ2-1, with 14 positions matching TRBD2. This CDR3 comprises 20 residues. V gave up 0 bases and J gave up 1 base; unmatched junction bases: 11. Looked up from germline, CDR1 is DFQATT and CDR2 is SNEGSKA (reference sequence).

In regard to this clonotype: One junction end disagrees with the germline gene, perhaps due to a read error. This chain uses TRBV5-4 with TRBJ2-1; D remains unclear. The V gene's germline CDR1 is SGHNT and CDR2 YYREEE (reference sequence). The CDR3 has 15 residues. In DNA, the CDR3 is TGTGCCAGCAGCTTGGTCATCGCGGTACAGAGTGAGCGGTTCTTC. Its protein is CASSLVIAVQSERFF.

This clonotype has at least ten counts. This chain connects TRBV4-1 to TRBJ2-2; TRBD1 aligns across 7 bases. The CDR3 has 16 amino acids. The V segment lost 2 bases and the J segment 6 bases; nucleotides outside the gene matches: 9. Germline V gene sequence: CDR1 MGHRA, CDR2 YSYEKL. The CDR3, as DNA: TGCGCCAGCAGCCAAAGTGAAAGGGGGCCGGCCGGGGAGCTGTTTTTT. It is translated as CASSQSERGPAGELFF.

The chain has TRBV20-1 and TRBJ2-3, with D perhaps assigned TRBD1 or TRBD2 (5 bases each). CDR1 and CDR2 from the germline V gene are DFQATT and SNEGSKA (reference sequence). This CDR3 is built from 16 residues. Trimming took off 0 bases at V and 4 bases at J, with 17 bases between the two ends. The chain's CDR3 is CSARERWDLMSDTQYF. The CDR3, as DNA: TGCAGTGCTAGAGAACGATGGGACCTCATGTCAGATACGCAGTATTTT.

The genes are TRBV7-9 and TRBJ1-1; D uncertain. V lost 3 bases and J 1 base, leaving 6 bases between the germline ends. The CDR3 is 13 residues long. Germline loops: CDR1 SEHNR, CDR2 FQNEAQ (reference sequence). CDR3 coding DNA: TGTGCCAGCAGCTTCTGGGGGAACACTGAAGCTTTCTTT. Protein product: CASSFWGNTEAFF.

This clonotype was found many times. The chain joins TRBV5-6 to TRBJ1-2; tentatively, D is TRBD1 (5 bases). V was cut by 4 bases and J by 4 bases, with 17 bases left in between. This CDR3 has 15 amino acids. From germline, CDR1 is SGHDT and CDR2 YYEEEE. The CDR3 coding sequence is TGTGCCAGCAGCGAGTGGGCGGGGCCGGCCTATGGCTACACCTTC. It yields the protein CASSEWAGPAYGYTF.

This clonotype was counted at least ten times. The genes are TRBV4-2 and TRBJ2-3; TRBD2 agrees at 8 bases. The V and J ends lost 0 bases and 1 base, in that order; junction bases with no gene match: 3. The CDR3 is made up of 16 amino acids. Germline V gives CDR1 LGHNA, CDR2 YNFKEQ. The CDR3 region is CASSQDTSGGTDTQYF. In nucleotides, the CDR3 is TGTGCCAGCAGCCAAGATACTAGCGGTGGCACAGATACGCAGTATTTT.

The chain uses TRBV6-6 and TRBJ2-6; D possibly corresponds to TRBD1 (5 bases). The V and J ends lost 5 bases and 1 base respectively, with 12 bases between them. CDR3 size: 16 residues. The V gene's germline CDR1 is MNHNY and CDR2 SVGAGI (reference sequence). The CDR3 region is CASSRTGRSGANVLTF. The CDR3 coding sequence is TGTGCCAGCAGTAGAACAGGAAGATCTGGGGCCAACGTCCTGACTTTC.

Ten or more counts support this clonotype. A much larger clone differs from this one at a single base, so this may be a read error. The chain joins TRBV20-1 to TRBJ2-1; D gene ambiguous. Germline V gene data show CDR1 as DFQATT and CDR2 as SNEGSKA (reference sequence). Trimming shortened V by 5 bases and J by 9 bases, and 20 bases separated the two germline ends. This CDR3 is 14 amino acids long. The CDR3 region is CSAAKTRSNTEQFF. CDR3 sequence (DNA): TGCAGTGCTGCGAAAACCAGGTCAAACACTGAGCAGTTCTTC.

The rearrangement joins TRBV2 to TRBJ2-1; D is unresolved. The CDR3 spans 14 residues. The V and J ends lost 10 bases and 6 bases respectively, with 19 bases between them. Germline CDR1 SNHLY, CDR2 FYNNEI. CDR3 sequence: CATSSQDEFNEQFF. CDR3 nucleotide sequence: TGTGCCACCAGCAGCCAAGATGAGTTCAATGAGCAGTTCTTC.

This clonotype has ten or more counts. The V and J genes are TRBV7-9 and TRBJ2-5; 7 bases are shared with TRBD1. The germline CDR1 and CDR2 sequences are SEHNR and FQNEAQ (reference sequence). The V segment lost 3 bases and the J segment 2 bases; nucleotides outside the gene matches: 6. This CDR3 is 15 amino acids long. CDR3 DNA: TGTGCCAGCAGCTTGGCTCTGGGACAGCAAGAGACCCAGTACTTC. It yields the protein CASSLALGQQETQYF.

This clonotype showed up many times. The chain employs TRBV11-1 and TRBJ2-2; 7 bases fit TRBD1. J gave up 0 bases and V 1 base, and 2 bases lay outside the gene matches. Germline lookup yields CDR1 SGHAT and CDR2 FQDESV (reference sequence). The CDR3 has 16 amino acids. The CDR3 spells CASSLDRGANTGELFF. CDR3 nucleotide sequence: TGTGCCAGCAGCTTAGACAGGGGAGCGAACACCGGGGAGCTGTTTTTT.

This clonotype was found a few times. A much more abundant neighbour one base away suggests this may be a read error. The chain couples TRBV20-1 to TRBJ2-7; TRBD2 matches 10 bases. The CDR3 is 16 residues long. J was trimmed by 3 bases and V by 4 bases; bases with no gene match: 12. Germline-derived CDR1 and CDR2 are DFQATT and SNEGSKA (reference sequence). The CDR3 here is CSANLVGLAAGYEQYF. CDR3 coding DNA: TGCAGTGCTAATCTGGTAGGACTAGCGGCAGGCTACGAGCAGTACTTC.

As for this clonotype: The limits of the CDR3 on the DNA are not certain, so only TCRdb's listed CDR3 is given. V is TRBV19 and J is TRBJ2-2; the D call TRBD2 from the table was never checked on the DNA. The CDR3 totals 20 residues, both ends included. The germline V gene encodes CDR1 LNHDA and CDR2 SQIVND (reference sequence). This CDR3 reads CASSLRDSPVYEQYFGELFF.

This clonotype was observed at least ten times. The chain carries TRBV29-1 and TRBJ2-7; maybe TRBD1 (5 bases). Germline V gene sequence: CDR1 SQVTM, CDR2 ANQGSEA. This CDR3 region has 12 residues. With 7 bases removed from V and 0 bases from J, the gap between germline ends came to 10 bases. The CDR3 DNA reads TGCAGCGCTAGACAGTACTCCTACGAGCAGTACTTC. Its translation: CSARQYSYEQYF.

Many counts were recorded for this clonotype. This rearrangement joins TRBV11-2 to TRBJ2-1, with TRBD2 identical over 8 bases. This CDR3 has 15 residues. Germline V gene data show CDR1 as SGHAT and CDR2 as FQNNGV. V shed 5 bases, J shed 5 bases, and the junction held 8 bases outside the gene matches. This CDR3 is CASSPGLAGNNEQFF. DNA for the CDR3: TGTGCCAGCAGCCCCGGCCTAGCGGGCAACAATGAGCAGTTCTTC. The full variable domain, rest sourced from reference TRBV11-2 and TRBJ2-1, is EAGVAQSPRYKIIEKRQSVAFWCNPISGHATLYWYQQILGQGPKLLIQFQNNGVVDDSQLPKDRFSAERLKGVDSTLKIQPAKLEDSAVYLCASSPGLAGNNEQFFGPGTRLTVL.

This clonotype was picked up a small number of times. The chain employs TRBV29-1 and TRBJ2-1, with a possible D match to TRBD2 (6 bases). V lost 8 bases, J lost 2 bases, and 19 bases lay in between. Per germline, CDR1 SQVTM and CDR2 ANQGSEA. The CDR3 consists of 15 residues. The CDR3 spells CSLGFGGTAYNEQFF. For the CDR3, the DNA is TGCAGCTTAGGGTTCGGCGGGACGGCCTACAATGAGCAGTTCTTC.

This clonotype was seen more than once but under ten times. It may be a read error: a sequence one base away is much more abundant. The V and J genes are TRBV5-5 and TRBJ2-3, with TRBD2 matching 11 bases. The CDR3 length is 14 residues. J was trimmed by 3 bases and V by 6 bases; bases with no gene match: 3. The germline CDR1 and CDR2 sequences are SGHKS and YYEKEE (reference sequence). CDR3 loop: CASKLAGATDTQYF. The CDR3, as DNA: TGTGCCAGCAAACTAGCGGGAGCGACAGATACGCAGTATTTT.

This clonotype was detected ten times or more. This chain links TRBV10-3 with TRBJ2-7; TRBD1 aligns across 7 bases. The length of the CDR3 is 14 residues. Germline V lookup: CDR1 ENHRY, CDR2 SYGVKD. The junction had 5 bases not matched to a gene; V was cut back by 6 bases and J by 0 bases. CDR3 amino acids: CAIRTGTDSYEQYF. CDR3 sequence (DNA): TGTGCCATCAGGACCGGGACAGACTCCTACGAGCAGTACTTC.

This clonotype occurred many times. The CDR3 loop is CSARETSGRVWETQYF. CDR3 coding DNA: TGCAGTGCTAGAGAGACTAGCGGAAGAGTTTGGGAGACCCAGTACTTC. The chain has TRBV20-1 and TRBJ2-5; 9 nucleotides match TRBD2. Germline CDR1 reads DFQATT; CDR2 reads SNEGSKA (reference sequence). The ends lost 0 bases at V and 5 bases at J; junction bases unmatched: 10. The CDR3 runs to 16 residues.

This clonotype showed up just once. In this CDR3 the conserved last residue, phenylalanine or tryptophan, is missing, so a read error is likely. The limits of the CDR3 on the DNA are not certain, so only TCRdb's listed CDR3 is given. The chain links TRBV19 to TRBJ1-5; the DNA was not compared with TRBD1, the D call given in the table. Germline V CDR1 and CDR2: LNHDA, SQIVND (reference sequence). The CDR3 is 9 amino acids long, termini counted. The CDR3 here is CASSMLRVL.

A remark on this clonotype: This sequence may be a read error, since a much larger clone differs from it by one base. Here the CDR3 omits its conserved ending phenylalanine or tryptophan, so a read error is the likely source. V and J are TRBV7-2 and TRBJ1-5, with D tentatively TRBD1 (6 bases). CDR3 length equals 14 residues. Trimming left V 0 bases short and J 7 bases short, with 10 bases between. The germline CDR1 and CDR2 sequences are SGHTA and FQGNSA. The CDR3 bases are TGTGCCAGCAGCTTAGCGATTAGGGGGCAGCCCCAGCATGTT. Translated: CASSLAIRGQPQHV.